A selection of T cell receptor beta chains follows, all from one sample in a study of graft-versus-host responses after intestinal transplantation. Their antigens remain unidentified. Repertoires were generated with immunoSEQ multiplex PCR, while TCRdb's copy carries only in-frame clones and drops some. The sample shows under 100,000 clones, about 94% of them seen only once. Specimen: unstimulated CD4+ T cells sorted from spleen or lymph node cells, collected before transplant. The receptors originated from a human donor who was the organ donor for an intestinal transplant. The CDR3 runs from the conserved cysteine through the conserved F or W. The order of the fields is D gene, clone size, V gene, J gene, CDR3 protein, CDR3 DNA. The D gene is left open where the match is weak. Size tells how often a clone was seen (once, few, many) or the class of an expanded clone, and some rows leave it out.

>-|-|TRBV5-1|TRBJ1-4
CASTADGATNEKLFF
TGCGCCAGCACCGCCGACGGTGCAACTAATGAAAAACTGTTTTTT
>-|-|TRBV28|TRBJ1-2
CASSLRGGGYTF
TGTGCCAGCAGCCTGAGGGGGGGCGGCTACACCTTC
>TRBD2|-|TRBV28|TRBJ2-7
CASSITSGGTGYEQYF
TGTGCCAGCAGTATAACTAGCGGGGGGACCGGCTACGAGCAGTACTTC
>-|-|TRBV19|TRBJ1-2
CASSIRASDYGYTF
TGTGCCAGTAGTATCCGAGCCTCGGACTATGGCTACACCTTC
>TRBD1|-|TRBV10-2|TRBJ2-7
CASRTGEREQYF
TGCGCCAGCAGGACAGGGGAGCGAGAGCAGTACTTC
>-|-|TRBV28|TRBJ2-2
CASSLRGQVTGELFF
TGTGCCAGCAGTTTAAGGGGACAAGTGACCGGGGAGCTGTTTTTT
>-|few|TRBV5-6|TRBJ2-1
CASSLTGTENNEQFF
TGTGCCAGCAGCCTAACCGGGACGGAGAACAATGAGCAGTTCTTC
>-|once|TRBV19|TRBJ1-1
CASRPGRVNTEAFF
TGTGCCAGTAGACCGGGACGGGTGAACACTGAAGCTTTCTTT
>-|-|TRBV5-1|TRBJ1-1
CASSLTGNTEAFF
TGCGCCAGCAGCCTAACAGGGAACACTGAAGCTTTCTTT
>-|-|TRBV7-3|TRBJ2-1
CASSLAGLSYNEQFF
TGTGCCAGCAGCTTAGCCGGACTATCCTACAATGAGCAGTTCTTC
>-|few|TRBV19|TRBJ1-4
CASSKRATNEKLFF
TGTGCCAGTAGTAAGCGTGCAACTAATGAAAAACTGTTTTTT
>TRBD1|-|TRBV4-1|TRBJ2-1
CASSRMTTGERSYNEQFF
TGCGCCAGCAGCCGAATGACGACAGGGGAGAGGTCCTACAATGAGCAGTTCTTC
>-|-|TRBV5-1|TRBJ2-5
CASSLTETQYF
TGCGCCAGCAGCTTGACAGAGACCCAGTACTTC
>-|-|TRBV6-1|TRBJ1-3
CASSESGTAIYF
TGTGCCAGCAGTGAGTCAGGGACCGCCATATATTTT
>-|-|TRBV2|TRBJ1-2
CASIRVLTRTATNYGYTF
TGTGCCAGCATTCGAGTATTGACCCGTACGGCAACTAACTATGGCTACACCTTC
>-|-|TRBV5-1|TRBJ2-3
CASSLGGSDTQYF
TGCGCCAGCAGCTTGGGGGGGTCAGATACGCAGTATTTT
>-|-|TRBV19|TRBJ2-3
CASSVGVSTDTQYF
TGTGCCAGTAGTGTGGGGGTCAGCACAGATACGCAGTATTTT
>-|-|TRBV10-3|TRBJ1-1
CAISPGHLNTEAFF
TGTGCCATCAGCCCGGGACATCTCAACACTGAAGCTTTCTTT
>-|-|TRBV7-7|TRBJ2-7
CASSSSQGNEQYF
TGTGCTAGCAGCTCCTCACAGGGAAACGAGCAGTACTTC
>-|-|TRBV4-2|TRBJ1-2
CASSQVGTGFGYTF
TGTGCCAGCAGCCAAGTGGGAACAGGGTTTGGCTACACCTTC
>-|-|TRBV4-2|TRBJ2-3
CASSPKGGPSTDTQYF
TGTGCCAGCAGCCCCAAAGGGGGGCCTAGCACAGATACGCAGTATTTT
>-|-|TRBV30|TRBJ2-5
CAWRLIKPLNQETQYF
TGTGCCTGGAGACTAATCAAACCTCTTAACCAAGAGACCCAGTACTTC
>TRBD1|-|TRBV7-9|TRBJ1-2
CASRGQGANYGYTF
TGTGCCAGCAGAGGACAGGGGGCGAACTATGGCTACACCTTC
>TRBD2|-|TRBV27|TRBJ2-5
CASSYLAGGQGTQYF
TGTGCCAGCAGTTATTTAGCGGGGGGTCAAGGGACCCAGTACTTC
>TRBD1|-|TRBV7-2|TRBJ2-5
CASSSGGRETQYF
TGTGCCAGCAGCTCAGGGGGCCGGGAGACCCAGTACTTC
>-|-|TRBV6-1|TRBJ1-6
CASSAGRGYNSPLHF
TGTGCCAGCAGTGCGGGTAGGGGATATAATTCACCCCTCCACTTT
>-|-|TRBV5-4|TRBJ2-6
CASSLYANVLTF
TGTGCCAGCAGCTTATACGCCAACGTCCTGACTTTC
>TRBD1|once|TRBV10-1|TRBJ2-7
CASSETSPRTGWPYEQYF
TGCGCCAGCAGTGAGACGAGCCCCCGGACAGGGTGGCCCTACGAGCAGTACTTC
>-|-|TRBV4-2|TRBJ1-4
CASSQGDREAREKLFF
TGTGCCAGCAGCCAAGGGGACCGGGAAGCTCGAGAAAAACTGTTTTTT
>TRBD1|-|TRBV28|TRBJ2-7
CASSLFWDREGEQYF
TGTGCCAGCAGTTTATTTTGGGACAGGGAGGGCGAGCAGTACTTC
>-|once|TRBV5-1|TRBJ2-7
CASAYDGDYEQYF
TGCGCCAGCGCGTACGATGGGGACTACGAGCAGTACTTC
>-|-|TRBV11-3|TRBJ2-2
CASSLAVWGRNNTGELFF
TGTGCCAGCAGCTTAGCCGTCTGGGGAAGAAACAACACCGGGGAGCTGTTTTTT
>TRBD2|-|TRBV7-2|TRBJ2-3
CASSLSGATDTQYF
TGTGCCAGCAGTTTAAGCGGGGCGACAGATACGCAGTATTTT
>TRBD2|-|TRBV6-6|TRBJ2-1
CASSSTSGGANEQFF
TGTGCCAGCAGTTCGACTAGCGGGGGGGCCAATGAGCAGTTCTTC
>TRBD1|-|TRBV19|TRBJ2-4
CASSTIGTVRLAKNIQYF
TGTGCCAGTAGTACAATCGGGACAGTAAGACTAGCCAAAAACATTCAGTACTTC
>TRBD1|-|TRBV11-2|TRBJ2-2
CASSPGTGAAGELFF
TGTGCCAGCAGCCCCGGGACAGGGGCCGCCGGGGAGCTGTTTTTT
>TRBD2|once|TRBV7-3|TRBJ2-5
CASSLGLRGGMETQYF
TGTGCCAGCAGCTTAGGCCTACGGGGGGGCATGGAGACCCAGTACTTC
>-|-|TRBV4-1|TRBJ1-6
CASSQVPGAYNSPLHF
TGCGCCAGCAGCCAAGTCCCGGGAGCTTATAATTCACCCCTCCACTTT
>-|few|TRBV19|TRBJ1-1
CASSQQRGNTEAFF
TGTGCCAGTAGTCAGCAGAGGGGGAACACTGAAGCTTTCTTT
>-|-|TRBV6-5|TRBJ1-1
CASSYLDKNTEAFF
TGTGCCAGCAGTTACTTAGACAAGAACACTGAAGCTTTCTTT
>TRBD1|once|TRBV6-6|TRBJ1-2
CASSGGQNYGYTF
TGTGCCAGCAGTGGGGGACAGAACTATGGCTACACCTTC